This entry lists 15 T cell receptor beta chains sequenced from one sample in a study of neurological immune-mediated disorders. TCRdb reprocessed the 5' RACE reads via MiXCR and lists one record per CDR3 protein. Counted here are around 69,000 distinct CDR3 sequences, 4.5% occurring once; the ten biggest clones make up under 7.5%. The specimen sequenced was PBMCs. The receptors stem from a man in his thirties or forties with multiple sclerosis.

There are many counts of this clonotype. The rearrangement joins TRBV11-2 to TRBJ1-1, with a possible D match to TRBD1 (5 bases). This CDR3 comprises 13 residues. Trimming left V 2 bases short and J 10 bases short, with 14 bases between. Germline V gene data show CDR1 as SGHAT and CDR2 as FQNNGV. CDR3 coding DNA: TGTGCCAGCAGCTTAAGGGCAGGGAGAAGAGCTTTCTTT. Translation gives CASSLRAGRRAFF.

This clonotype came up many times. The chain recombines TRBV5-1 with TRBJ1-5; a weak D match, TRBD1 (6 bases). Germline V CDR1 and CDR2: SGHRS, YFSETQ. This CDR3 region has 14 residues. Trimming took off 3 bases at V and 3 bases at J, with 10 bases between the two ends. In nucleotides, the CDR3 is TGCGCCAGCAGCTATGGACAGCCCAATCAGCCCCAGCATTTT. Translating gives CASSYGQPNQPQHF.

The chain uses TRBV10-2 and TRBJ2-1; tentative D call: TRBD1 (7 bases). CDR1 and CDR2 from the germline V gene are WSHSY and SAAADI. This CDR3 region has 14 residues. Trimming cost V 4 bases and J 5 bases, with 12 bases left between them. The DNA for the CDR3 is TGCGCCAGCAGTGGGGGGGACAGTAACAATGAGCAGTTCTTC. This gives the protein CASSGGDSNNEQFF.

This clonotype came up many times. This chain connects TRBV6-6 to TRBJ1-6, with 9 bases matching TRBD1. This CDR3 is built from 18 residues. The trim removed 5 bases at V and 5 bases at J, leaving 13 bases unmatched. CDR1 and CDR2 from the germline V gene are MNHNY and SVGAGI (reference sequence). This chain's CDR3 is CASSHIPGQGFDNSPLHF. The CDR3, as DNA: TGTGCCAGCAGTCACATACCGGGACAGGGATTCGATAATTCACCCCTCCACTTT.

Concerning this clonotype: A clone one base away is much larger, so this may be a read error. This chain joins TRBV12-3 or TRBV12-4 and TRBJ1-1; D not resolved. The CDR3 has 14 residues. The CDR3 nucleotides are TGTGCCAGCACTCCCGGTATTTGGAACACTGAAGTTTTCTTT. Amino acids: CASTPGIWNTEVFF.

CDR3 DNA sequence: TGTGCCAGCAGCTTACTCAGGGGAGGAACCGGGGAGCTGTTTTTT. Its protein product is CASSLLRGGTGELFF. The chain links TRBV7-8 to TRBJ2-2, with D perhaps matching TRBD1 or TRBD2 (6 bases each). Trimming took 2 bases from V and 5 from J, leaving 12 bases between them. Germline assignment: CDR1 SGHVS and CDR2 FQNEAQ. The CDR3 loop spans 15 amino acids.

This clonotype was seen a handful of times. The chain couples TRBV7-9 to TRBJ1-1; D unresolved. V lost 0 bases and J lost 0, with 11 bases in between. This CDR3 is 16 amino acids long. The germline CDR1 and CDR2 sequences are SEHNR and FQNEAQ (reference sequence). CDR3 nucleotide sequence: TGTGCCAGCAGCTTAGCACAGTTTGGGATGAACACTGAAGCTTTCTTT. Encoded protein: CASSLAQFGMNTEAFF.

This clonotype came up a few times. This rearrangement joins TRBV7-6 to TRBJ2-6; D not resolved. Germline CDR1 reads SGHVS; CDR2 reads FNYEAQ. V lost 7 bases and J lost 0, with 16 bases in between. This CDR3 comprises 17 residues. CDR3 sequence (DNA): TGTGCCAGCACCTTTGGTCTATCCAGCTCTGGGGCCAACGTCCTGACTTTC. Translated, it gives CASTFGLSSSGANVLTF. Drawing the rest from reference TRBV7-6 and TRBJ2-6, the complete variable domain is GAGVSQSPRYKVTKRGQDVALRCDPISGHVSLYWYRQALGQGPEFLTYFNYEAQQDKSGLPNDRFSAERPEGSISTLTIQRTEQRDSAMYRCASTFGLSSSGANVLTFGAGSRLTVL.

This clonotype was counted many times. This sequence joins TRBV10-1 and TRBJ2-3; the D gene is possibly TRBD2 (5 bases). V lost 6 bases and J 6 bases, leaving 10 bases between the germline ends. The CDR3 is 12 amino acids. CDR1 and CDR2 from the germline V gene are WNHNN and SYGVQD (reference sequence). In DNA, the CDR3 is TGCGCCAGCAGCTATACTAGGGATACGCAGTATTTT. Translated: CASSYTRDTQYF.

This clonotype was recorded many times. The chain is built from TRBV4-1 and TRBJ1-2; D is unclear. Germline loops: CDR1 MGHRA, CDR2 YSYEKL. The CDR3 has 14 residues. V was clipped by 1 base and J by 6 bases, with 12 bases between them. CDR3 in DNA: TGCGCCAGCAGCCAAGGGAGAAATCCCAATGGCTACACCTTC. Amino acids: CASSQGRNPNGYTF.

There are many counts of this clonotype. The chain has TRBV2 and TRBJ1-4; no definite D call. Germline V CDR1 and CDR2: SNHLY, FYNNEI. The CDR3 covers 15 residues. Trimming took off 4 bases at V and 0 bases at J, with 9 bases between the two ends. The CDR3 reads CASSVGGATNEKLFF. The CDR3 nucleotides read TGTGCCAGCAGTGTTGGTGGAGCAACTAATGAAAAACTGTTTTTT.

This clonotype occurred many times. The chain recombines TRBV10-3 with TRBJ1-2; D gene unclear. From germline, CDR1 is ENHRY and CDR2 SYGVKD. V lost 4 bases to trimming and J lost 7 bases, with 13 bases between them. There are 13 residues in the CDR3. CDR3 nucleotide sequence: TGTGCCATCAGTGTAATCGGGCGTGGTGGCTACACCTTC. As protein: CAISVIGRGGYTF.

The chain joins TRBV27 to TRBJ1-2; D not certain. V dropped 3 bases and J dropped 4 bases, with 6 bases sitting between them. This CDR3 spans 12 amino acids. Germline lookup yields CDR1 MNHEY and CDR2 SMNVEV (reference sequence). The CDR3 here is CASSFTVYGYTF. DNA of the CDR3: TGTGCCAGCAGTTTTACAGTCTATGGCTACACCTTC.

Many counts were recorded for this clonotype. This chain uses TRBV12-3 or TRBV12-4 with TRBJ1-5; TRBD1 matches 9 bases. The CDR3 has 16 residues. Trimming cost V 2 bases and J 9 bases; bases outside gene matches: 11. The CDR3 region has the DNA TGTGCCAGCAGTTTAAAGGGAAGGGACAGGGTTCGGCCCCAGCATTTT. Its translation is CASSLKGRDRVRPQHF.

This clonotype has ten or more counts. The CDR3 loop is CAIRAGTGNQETQYF. DNA of the CDR3: TGTGCCATCAGAGCCGGGACAGGGAACCAAGAGACCCAGTACTTC. The chain joins TRBV10-3 to TRBJ2-5, with 9 bases identical to TRBD1. Germline V gives CDR1 ENHRY, CDR2 SYGVKD. This CDR3 region has 15 residues. Trimming cost V 6 bases and J 0 bases; bases outside gene matches: 5.